These T cell receptor beta chains were read from a single sample in a study of cytomegalovirus exposure and HLA in healthy donors. The table came from immunoSEQ multiplex PCR; TCRdb's copy has only in-frame clones and leaves some out. The sample holds some 90,000 clones, roughly 80% seen once. Source material: PBMCs. The receptors originated from a man aged 50-59 years in good health and CMV-seropositive. Both conserved end residues are part of each CDR3. Fields, in order: J gene, CDR3 length, D gene, V gene, clone size, CDR3 protein, CDR3 DNA. D genes are given only for firm matches. Not all rows give a size; the values are once, few, many and, for expanded clones, a class.

TRBJ2-7	15	TRBD2	TRBV4-1	-	CASTRTSGIEGEQYF	TGCGCCAGCACCCGGACTAGCGGGATCGAGGGGGAGCAGTACTTC
TRBJ1-2	14	-	TRBV5-1	once	CASSLPGTSYGYTF	TGCGCCAGCAGCCTCCCGGGAACTTCCTATGGCTACACCTTC
TRBJ2-7	13	-	TRBV19	few	CATRGGPFYEQYF	TGTGCCACCAGAGGGGGACCCTTCTACGAGCAGTACTTC
TRBJ2-7	13	-	TRBV9	-	CASSVTPGYEQYF	TGTGCCAGCAGCGTGACCCCCGGGTACGAGCAGTACTTC
TRBJ2-3	15	-	TRBV5-1	few	CASSPVGVGTDTQYF	TGCGCCAGCAGCCCAGTCGGGGTGGGCACAGATACGCAGTATTTT
TRBJ2-3	17	TRBD1	TRBV5-1	-	CASSPATTGGFTDTQYF	TGCGCCAGCAGCCCGGCCACTACAGGGGGATTTACAGATACGCAGTATTTT
TRBJ2-3	14	TRBD2	TRBV2	once	CARLLAVGGDTQYF	TGTGCCAGGTTACTAGCGGTGGGAGGAGATACGCAGTATTTT
TRBJ1-3	17	-	TRBV6-1	-	CASSGNRAPSSGNTIYF	TGTGCCAGCAGTGGGAACAGGGCACCCAGCTCTGGAAACACCATATATTTT
TRBJ2-1	15	-	TRBV30	few	CAWRDNRGSYNEQFF	TGTGCCTGGAGGGATAATAGAGGATCTTACAATGAGCAGTTCTTC
TRBJ1-1	10	-	TRBV29-1	-	CSIFGAEAFF	TGCAGCATTTTCGGGGCTGAAGCTTTCTTT
TRBJ2-5	14	-	TRBV5-1	-	CASSLATHQETQYF	TGCGCCAGCAGCTTGGCGACACATCAAGAGACCCAGTACTTC
TRBJ2-2	17	TRBD2	TRBV10-3	-	CAISEPLAEANTGELFF	TGTGCCATCAGTGAGCCTCTAGCGGAAGCGAACACCGGGGAGCTGTTTTTT
TRBJ2-5	15	-	TRBV4-2	-	CASSQESLQTETQYF	TGTGCCAGCAGCCAAGAGTCCCTCCAGACTGAGACCCAGTACTTC
TRBJ2-3	15	-	TRBV11-3	-	CASSLVGDSADTQYF	TGTGCCAGCAGCTTAGTCGGGGATTCTGCAGATACGCAGTATTTT
TRBJ2-2	14	TRBD1	TRBV5-1	-	CASSSDRVTGELFF	TGCGCCAGCAGCTCGGACAGGGTCACCGGGGAGCTGTTTTTT
TRBJ2-3	17	TRBD2	TRBV4-3	once	CASSQATGGEGPDTQYF	TGCGCCAGCAGCCAAGCTACGGGAGGGGAAGGGCCGGATACGCAGTATTTT
TRBJ2-7	14	-	TRBV11-2	-	CASSFGGSGYEQYF	TGTGCCAGCAGCTTTGGCGGGTCAGGCTACGAGCAGTACTTC